The following is a T cell receptor beta chain sequence with its context. V dropped 1 base and J dropped 0 bases, with 6 bases sitting between them. The CDR3 extends over 14 amino acids. Germline V gene lookup returns CDR1 SGHTA and CDR2 FQGNSA. This sample is part of a study of blood T cell repertoires in COVID-19. Study information: COVID-19 samples collected from the United States, Italy and Spain covered acute and convalescent phases. From T cells, B-cell-depleted T cells, or PBMCs came the material, which was cDNA or gDNA.

Original methodology: Nucleated cell counts were estimated from reference gene primer amplification. Profiled with immunoSEQ multiplex PCR; TCRdb holds only in-frame clones, not every one. Clone size and the V and J calls come from that table; the DNA yielded D and trimming. Of about 230,000 clones listed, about 84% are singletons. The V and J genes are TRBV7-2 and TRBJ1-1; the D is unclear. This clonotype originated in an elderly woman with acute or convalescent COVID-19. Sequenced sample: peripheral blood. CDR3 region: CASSLVRLNTEAFF. The CDR3 region has the DNA TGTGCCAGCAGCTTAGTCCGGTTGAACACTGAAGCTTTCTTT. Variable domain in full (rest from reference TRBV7-2 and TRBJ1-1): GAGVSQSPSNKVTEKGKDVELRCDPISGHTALYWYRQSLGQGLEFLIYFQGNSAPDKSGLPSDRFSAERTGGSVSTLTIQRTQQEDSAVYLCASSLVRLNTEAFFGQGTRLTVV.